One sample yielded the 9 T cell receptor beta chains listed below, sequenced in a study of PD-1 blockade in classical Hodgkin lymphoma. The method was immunoSEQ multiplex PCR; TCRdb's version includes in-frame clones alone and lacks a portion of them. The table records some 32,000 clones, 65% to 90% of them present only once. Relapse after autologous stem cell transplantation occurred in every patient, and brentuximab vedotin exposure varied. Source: peripheral blood mononuclear cells (PBMCs), taken at baseline. The receptors were gathered from a human donor with classical Hodgkin lymphoma.

The genes are TRBV11-3 and TRBJ2-3, with D hard to call. The CDR3 loop spans 12 amino acids. Trimming took 6 bases from V and 4 from J, leaving 8 bases between them. Germline CDR1 and CDR2: SGHNT and YENEEA. DNA of the CDR3: TGTGCCAGCAGGTCCGGCGCAGATACGCAGTATTTT. It specifies CASRSGADTQYF.

V usage is TRBV6-5 and J usage is TRBJ2-5; D call uncertain. Germline V gene sequence: CDR1 MNHEY, CDR2 SVGAGI. Trimming cost V 3 bases and J 7 bases, with 15 bases left between them. The CDR3 sequence is 14 residues long. CDR3 sequence reads: CASSYGPSAATQYF. In DNA, the CDR3 is TGTGCCAGCAGTTATGGACCCTCCGCAGCGACCCAGTACTTC.

The chain carries TRBV9 and TRBJ2-3; unclear D gene. The CDR3 loop spans 15 amino acids. Germline CDR1 and CDR2: SGDLS and YYNGEE. Trimming took 4 bases from V and 1 from J, leaving 13 bases between them. In DNA form, the CDR3 reads TGTGCCAGCAGCCTAATGGCCGAGGGCACAGATACGCAGTATTTT. Translating it yields CASSLMAEGTDTQYF.

This chain links TRBV19 with TRBJ2-2; 8 nucleotides match TRBD2. The CDR3 totals 15 residues. Germline V gene lookup returns CDR1 LNHDA and CDR2 SQIVND (reference sequence). V trimming: 6 bases; J trimming: 5 bases; junction bases outside the gene matches: 8. As DNA, the CDR3 is TGTGCCAGTAGGGGCACTAGCGGCCTTACCGGGGAGCTGTTTTTT. It encodes CASRGTSGLTGELFF.

The chain links TRBV30 to TRBJ2-6; 7 bases match TRBD1. The CDR3 is 15 residues long. Germline values: CDR1 GTSNPN, CDR2 SVGIG (reference sequence). The V gene end was trimmed by 2 bases and the J gene end by 0 bases; junction bases not matched to a gene: 1. In DNA, the CDR3 is TGTGCCTGGAGTTCAGGGGGCTCTGGGGCCAACGTCCTGACTTTC. It translates to CAWSSGGSGANVLTF.

The chain carries TRBV7-2 and TRBJ2-1, with D hard to call. Germline V gene sequence: CDR1 SGHTA, CDR2 FQGNSA. Between the trimmed V and J ends, which lost 3 bases and 5 bases, there was a span of 2 bases. This CDR3 contains 11 residues. CDR3 residues: CASSFHNEQFF. The CDR3 bases are TGTGCCAGCAGCTTTCACAATGAGCAGTTCTTC. Full variable domain (rest looked up from reference TRBV7-2 and TRBJ2-1): GAGVSQSPSNKVTEKGKDVELRCDPISGHTALYWYRQSLGQGLEFLIYFQGNSAPDKSGLPSDRFSAERTGGSVSTLTIQRTQQEDSAVYLCASSFHNEQFFGPGTRLTVL.

The chain uses TRBV4-1 and TRBJ1-2; the D is unclear. The CDR3 consists of 12 residues. Between the trimmed V and J ends, which lost 1 base and 3 bases, there was a span of 3 bases. Germline V CDR1 and CDR2: MGHRA, YSYEKL. The DNA of the CDR3 is TGCGCCAGCAGCCAAGGGGACTATGGCTACACCTTC. Its protein product is CASSQGDYGYTF.

This clone appeared once. The final CDR3 position lacks the conserved phenylalanine or tryptophan, pointing to a likely read error. It is unclear where the CDR3 begins or ends on the DNA, so no DNA is shown, and the CDR3 is as TCRdb lists it. CDR3 in amino acids: CASSDPKRAL. The chain uses TRBV6-5 and TRBJ2-4. The CDR3 is made up of 10 amino acids, end residues included. CDR1 and CDR2 (germline): MNHEY, SVGAGI.

This clone was recorded once. The rearrangement joins TRBV30 to TRBJ1-4, with D perhaps matching TRBD1 (5 bases). The CDR3 contains 14 residues. Germline CDR1 is GTSNPN and CDR2 is SVGIG (reference sequence). Trimming took off 0 bases at V and 8 bases at J, with 13 bases between the two ends. In nucleotides, the CDR3 is TGTGCCTGGAGTGTTTCCGGGACGTTCGAAAAACTGTTTTTT. Its translation is CAWSVSGTFEKLFF.